One TCR beta chain is described in this entry. What it recognizes is unknown. Study results and limitations: Larger-cohort validation covered only one TCR beta V-J rearrangement. Tumor Tregs overlapped most with tumor, then blood, naive CD4+ cells.

After constant-region reverse-primer amplification, full-length variable regions underwent semi-nested PCR with Nested Universal Primer A. MiXCR, run by TCRdb on the 5' RACE reads, gives a single entry per CDR3 protein. The top ten hold just under 3% of the sample, which has 50,000 to 75,000 distinct CDR3 sequences, approximately 23% seen once. The CDR3 is 14 amino acids. V lost 5 bases, J lost 4 bases, and 11 bases lay in between. CDR1 is SGHTA, CDR2 FQGNSA, per germline. The TCR comes from a female donor with breast cancer. This sequence joins TRBV7-2 and TRBJ1-4; no definite D call. Sequencing input: memory CD4+ T cells sorted from a lymph node. This sample's subset: memory CD4+ T cells, CD4+CD45RO+CD25-. This chain's CDR3 is CASSPAGNNEKLFF. Written as DNA, the CDR3 is TGTGCCAGCAGCCCGGCGGGGAATAATGAAAAACTGTTTTTT. Full variable domain (remainder filled in from reference TRBV7-2 and TRBJ1-4): GAGVSQSPSNKVTEKGKDVELRCDPISGHTALYWYRQSLGQGLEFLIYFQGNSAPDKSGLPSDRFSAERTGGSVSTLTIQRTQQEDSAVYLCASSPAGNNEKLFFGSGTQLSVL.